This T cell receptor beta chain comes out of a study of T-cell reconstitution after alpha-beta-depleted transplantation in children. Unique molecular identifiers tagged the TCRbeta library. TCRdb reprocessed the PCR reads via MiXCR and lists one record per CDR3 protein. The sample lists 500,000 to 600,000 distinct CDR3 sequences, 27% seen once, with less than 40% in the top ten. Study-wide findings and caveats: Newly produced T cells mostly accounted for T-cell counts and diversity one year post-transplant. Several hundred expanded graft clones reportedly supplied alpha-beta T cells about two months after transplant. Surviving recipient T cells and thymic progenitors underlay high day-60 TCRbeta diversity in some patients.

Remarks on this clonotype: The target antigen is unknown.

Germline V gene lookup returns CDR1 MNHNY and CDR2 SVGAGI (reference sequence). The V gene lost 6 bases and the J gene lost 11 bases, with 13 bases spanning the gap. CDR3 size: 11 residues. The chain is built from TRBV6-6 and TRBJ1-1, with D tentatively TRBD1 (5 bases). This clonotype was obtained from a boy less than two years old with Wiskott-Aldrich syndrome, due to receive a stem cell transplant. The input for sequencing was PBMCs, taken before TCRalphabeta/CD19-depleted stem cell transplant. The CDR3 region has the DNA TGTGCCAGCAGACTGGACATTGAGGCTTTCTTT. Protein sequence: CASRLDIEAFF.